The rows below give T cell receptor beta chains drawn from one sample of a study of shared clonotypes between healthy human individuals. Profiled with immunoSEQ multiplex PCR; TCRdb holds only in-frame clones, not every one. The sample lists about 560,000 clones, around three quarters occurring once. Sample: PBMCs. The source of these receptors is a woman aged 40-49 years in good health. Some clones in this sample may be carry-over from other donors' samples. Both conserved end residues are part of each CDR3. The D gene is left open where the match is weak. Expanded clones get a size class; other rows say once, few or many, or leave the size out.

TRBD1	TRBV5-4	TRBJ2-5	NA	CASSLAGTEETQYF	TGTGCCAGCAGCTTGGCTGGGACAGAAGAGACCCAGTACTTC
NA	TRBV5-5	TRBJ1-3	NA	CASSFLTGSGNTIYF	TGTGCCAGCAGCTTCTTGACAGGCTCTGGAAACACCATATATTTT
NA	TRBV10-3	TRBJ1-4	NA	CAIGRVGEKLFF	TGTGCCATCGGGAGGGTAGGGGAAAAACTGTTTTTT
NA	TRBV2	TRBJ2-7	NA	CASSAYYEQYF	TGTGCCAGCAGTGCCTATTACGAGCAGTACTTC
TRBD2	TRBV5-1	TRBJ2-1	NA	CASSPPGLGGNEQFF	TGCGCCAGCAGCCCCCCGGGACTAGGCGGCAATGAGCAGTTCTTC
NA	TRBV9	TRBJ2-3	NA	CASSVEATGPYTQYF	TGTGCCAGCAGCGTAGAGGCTACAGGGCCATATACGCAGTATTTT
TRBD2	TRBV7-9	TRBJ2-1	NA	CASSIVGGSFGNEQFF	TGTGCCAGCAGCATTGTGGGCGGGAGTTTCGGCAATGAGCAGTTCTTC
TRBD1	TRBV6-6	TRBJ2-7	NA	CASSYRGQGSSYEQYF	TGTGCCAGCAGTTACCGAGGACAGGGTAGCTCCTACGAGCAGTACTTC
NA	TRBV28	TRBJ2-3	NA	CASSLTGRGTDTQYF	TGTGCCAGCAGTTTGACAGGCAGAGGCACAGATACGCAGTATTTT
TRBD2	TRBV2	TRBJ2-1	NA	CASGKRTSGTYNEQFF	TGTGCCAGCGGCAAGCGGACTAGCGGTACCTACAATGAGCAGTTCTTC
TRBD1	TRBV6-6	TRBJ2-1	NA	CASSPKYGTGDNEQFF	TGTGCCAGCAGCCCTAAATACGGGACAGGGGACAATGAGCAGTTCTTC
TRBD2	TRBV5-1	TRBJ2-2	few	CASSGLAVTGELFF	TGCGCCAGCAGCGGACTAGCGGTGACCGGGGAGCTGTTTTTT